This TCR beta chain was recorded in a study of shared clonotypes between healthy human individuals. Overall study: The cohort comprised a couple of women and three men. Their ages spanned 18 to 49 years.

A remark on this clone: As yet, its antigen is unknown.

The study's findings and limits: A reduction in generation probabilities was seen for non-shared clonotypes relative to those shared by all four donors. Sorted-subset samples were not fully sequenced, rarefaction indicated.

The CDR3 spans 14 residues. V lost 8 bases to trimming and J lost 3 bases; unmatched junction nucleotides: 5. Looked up from germline, CDR1 is MNHEY and CDR2 is SMNVEV (reference sequence). Evenly divided among several immunoSEQ plates was the genomic DNA of each subset. The protocol was immunoSEQ multiplex PCR, while the TCRdb copy is restricted to in-frame clones and leaves out a portion. This table holds approximately 530,000 clones, around 95% found once. The chain uses TRBV27 and TRBJ2-1; 9 bases match TRBD1. Sequences were obtained from naive CD4+ T cells sorted from blood. The subset is: CD45RA+ positively selected. The receptor was isolated from a woman under 40 in good health. Written as DNA, the CDR3 is TGTGCCAGCGGTTGGACAGGGGTCTACAATGAGCAGTTCTTC. This encodes CASGWTGVYNEQFF.